The rows below give T cell receptor beta chains drawn from one sample of a study of control samples from healthy donors and cancer patients. Only in-frame clones appear in the TCRdb table, and some are missing; sequencing was by immunoSEQ multiplex PCR. In the table there are roughly 370,000 clones, about 93% of which are singletons. Sequenced input: PBMCs. The receptors were sampled from a man between 35 and 55 years old with head and neck cancer. Each CDR3 is given with its conserved first and last residue.

v_gene	CDR3aa
TRBV13	CASSLQGGYTGELFF
TRBV27	CASSRIYSGANVLTF
TRBV5-8	CASRKAGTDEAFF
TRBV4-1	CASSQEFRNSPLHF
TRBV27	CASSSTWGGEQFF
TRBV4-2	CASNSGGDTDTQYF
TRBV9	CASSPGHSYEQYF
TRBV6-5	CASSSPGLAGGGEQYF
TRBV5-1	CASSLDGQGGRETQYF
TRBV20-1	CSAGGPPGGETQYF
TRBV29-1	CSVDVVYGYTF
TRBV7-3	CASSPRTGGDSYEQYF
TRBV15	CATSRVGGLSSGNTIYF
TRBV20-1	CSQTRNEQFF
TRBV19	CASTIGGPYNEQFF
TRBV9	CASSAGDSGVYSPLHF
TRBV10-2	CATSPVSGNQPQHF
TRBV27	CASSLAGSPDTQYF
TRBV2	CASSGLGGTEGYTF
TRBV18	CASSPTGQFSVGNTGELFF
TRBV7-2	CASSSQGDQPQHF
TRBV28	CASKTDRNQPQHF